This entry features one T cell receptor (beta chain) sequence. Trimming took 1 base from V and 2 from J; bases not matched to a gene: 6. The CDR3 loop spans 16 amino acids. Germline V gene data show CDR1 as MGHRA and CDR2 as YSYEKL. Documented treatment: about 20 received Ad26.COV2.S at low or high dose, single or two shots; about 5 received placebo; per-sample allocation not given. Sampling was done on day 63 after the first vaccine or placebo injection. Sequencing used immunoSEQ multiplex PCR; TCRdb keeps in-frame clones, though not all of them. The repertoire has some 480,000 clones, approximately 90% of them found once; the top ten carry roughly 13%. The data were taken from a study of Ad26.COV2.S vaccination and SARS-CoV-2 variants.

This clonotype was sampled from a person aged 18 to 65 who received the Ad26.COV2.S COVID-19 vaccine or a placebo. Sequencing was performed on peripheral blood, taken in a trial of Ad26.COV2.S vaccine versus placebo. The chain couples TRBV4-1 to TRBJ2-7, with 9 bases that match TRBD2. The DNA for the CDR3 is TGCGCCAGCAGCCAAGTCCTAGCGGGACCACCCTACGAGCAGTACTTC. Its translation: CASSQVLAGPPYEQYF.